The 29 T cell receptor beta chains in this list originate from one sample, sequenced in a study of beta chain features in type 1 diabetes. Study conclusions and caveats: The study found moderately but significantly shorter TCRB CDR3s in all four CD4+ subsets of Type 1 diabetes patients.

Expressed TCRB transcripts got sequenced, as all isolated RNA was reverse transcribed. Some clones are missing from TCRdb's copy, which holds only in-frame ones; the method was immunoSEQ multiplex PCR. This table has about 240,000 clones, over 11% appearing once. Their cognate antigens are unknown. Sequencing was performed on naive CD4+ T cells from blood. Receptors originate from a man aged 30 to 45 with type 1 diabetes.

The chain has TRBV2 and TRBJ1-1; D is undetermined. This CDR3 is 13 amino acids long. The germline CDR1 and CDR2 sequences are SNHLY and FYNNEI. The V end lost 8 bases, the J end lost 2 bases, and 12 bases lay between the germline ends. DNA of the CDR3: TGTGCCAGCGCCCTACGGGGAAACACTGAAGCTTTCTTT. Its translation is CASALRGNTEAFF.

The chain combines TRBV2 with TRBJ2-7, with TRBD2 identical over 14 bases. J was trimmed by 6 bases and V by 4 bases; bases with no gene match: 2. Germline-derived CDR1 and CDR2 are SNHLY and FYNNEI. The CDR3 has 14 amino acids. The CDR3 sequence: CASSGGLAGGEQYF. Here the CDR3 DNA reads TGTGCCAGCAGTGGTGGACTAGCGGGAGGCGAGCAGTACTTC.

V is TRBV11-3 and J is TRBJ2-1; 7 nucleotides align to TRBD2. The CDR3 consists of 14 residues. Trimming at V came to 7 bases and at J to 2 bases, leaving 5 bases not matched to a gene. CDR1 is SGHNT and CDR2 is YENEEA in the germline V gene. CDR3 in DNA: TGTGCCAGCACTACCGGGGGGACCTACAATGAGCAGTTCTTC. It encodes CASTTGGTYNEQFF.

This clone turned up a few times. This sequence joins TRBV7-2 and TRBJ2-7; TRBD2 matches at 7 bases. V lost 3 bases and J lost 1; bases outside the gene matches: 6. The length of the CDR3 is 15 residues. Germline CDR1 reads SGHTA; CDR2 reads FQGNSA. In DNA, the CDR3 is TGTGCCAGCAGCTTCGGGGGAGGGCCGTCCTACGAGCAGTACTTC. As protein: CASSFGGGPSYEQYF.

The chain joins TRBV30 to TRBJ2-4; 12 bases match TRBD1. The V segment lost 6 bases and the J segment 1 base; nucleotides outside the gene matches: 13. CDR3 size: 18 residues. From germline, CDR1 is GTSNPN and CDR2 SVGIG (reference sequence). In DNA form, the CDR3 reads TGTGCCTGTTCATCTAAAGGGGACAGGGGGCGGGCCAAAAACATTCAGTACTTC. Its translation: CACSSKGDRGRAKNIQYF.

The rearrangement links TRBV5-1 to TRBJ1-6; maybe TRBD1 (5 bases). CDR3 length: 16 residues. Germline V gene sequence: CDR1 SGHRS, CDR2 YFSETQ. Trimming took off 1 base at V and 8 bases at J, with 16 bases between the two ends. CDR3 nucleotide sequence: TGCGCCAGCAGCTTGAGTCCAGACAGAAGGGATTCACCCCTCCACTTT. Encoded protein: CASSLSPDRRDSPLHF. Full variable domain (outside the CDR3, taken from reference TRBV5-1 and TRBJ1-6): KAGVTQTPRYLIKTRGQQVTLSCSPISGHRSVSWYQQTPGQGLQFLFEYFSETQRNKGNFPGRFSGRQFSNSRSEMNVSTLELGDSALYLCASSLSPDRRDSPLHFGNGTRLTVT.

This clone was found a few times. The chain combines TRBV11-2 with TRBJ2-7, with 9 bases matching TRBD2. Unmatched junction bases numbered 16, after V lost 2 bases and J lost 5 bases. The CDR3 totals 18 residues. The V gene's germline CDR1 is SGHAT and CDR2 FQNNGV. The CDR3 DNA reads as TGTGCCAGCAGCTTAAGCCCTCAGAGGGGTAGCGGGAGTAACGAGCAGTACTTC. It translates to CASSLSPQRGSGSNEQYF.

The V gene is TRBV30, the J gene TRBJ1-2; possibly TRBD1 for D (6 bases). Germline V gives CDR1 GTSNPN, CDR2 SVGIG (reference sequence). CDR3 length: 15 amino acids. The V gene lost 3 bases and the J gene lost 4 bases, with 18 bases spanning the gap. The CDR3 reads CAWSTAGARVYGYTF. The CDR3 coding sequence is TGTGCCTGGAGCACTGCGGGGGCGCGGGTCTATGGCTACACCTTC. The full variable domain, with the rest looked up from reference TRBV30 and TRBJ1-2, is SQTIHQWPATLVQPVGSPLSLECTVEGTSNPNLYWYRQAAGRGLQLLFYSVGIGQISSEVPQNLSASRPQDRQFILSSKKLLLSDSGFYLCAWSTAGARVYGYTFGSGTRLTVV.

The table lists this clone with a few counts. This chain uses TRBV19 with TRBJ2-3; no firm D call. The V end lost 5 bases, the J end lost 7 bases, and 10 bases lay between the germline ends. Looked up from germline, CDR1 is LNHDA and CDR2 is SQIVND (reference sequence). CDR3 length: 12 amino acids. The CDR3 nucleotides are TGTGCCAGTAGTCGCGTAAGAAATACGCAGTATTTT. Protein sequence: CASSRVRNTQYF.

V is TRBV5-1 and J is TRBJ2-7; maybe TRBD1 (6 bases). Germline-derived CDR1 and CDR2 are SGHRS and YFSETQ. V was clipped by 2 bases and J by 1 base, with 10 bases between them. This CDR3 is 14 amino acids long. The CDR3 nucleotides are TGCGCCAGCAGCTTACAGGGAGCGTCCTACGAGCAGTACTTC. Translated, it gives CASSLQGASYEQYF. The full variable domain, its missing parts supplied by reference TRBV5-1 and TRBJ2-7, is KAGVTQTPRYLIKTRGQQVTLSCSPISGHRSVSWYQQTPGQGLQFLFEYFSETQRNKGNFPGRFSGRQFSNSRSEMNVSTLELGDSALYLCASSLQGASYEQYFGPGTRLTVT.

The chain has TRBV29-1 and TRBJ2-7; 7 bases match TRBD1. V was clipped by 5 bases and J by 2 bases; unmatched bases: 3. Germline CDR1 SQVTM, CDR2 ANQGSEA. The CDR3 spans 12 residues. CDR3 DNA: TGCAGCGTTACCGGGACAGCCTACGAGCAGTACTTC. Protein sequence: CSVTGTAYEQYF.

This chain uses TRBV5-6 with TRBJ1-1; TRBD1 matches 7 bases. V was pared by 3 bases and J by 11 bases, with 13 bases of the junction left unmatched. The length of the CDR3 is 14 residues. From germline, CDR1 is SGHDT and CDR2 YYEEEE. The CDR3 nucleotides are TGTGCCAGCAGCTATCGAAGAACAGGGGCCGGGGCTTTCTTT. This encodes CASSYRRTGAGAFF. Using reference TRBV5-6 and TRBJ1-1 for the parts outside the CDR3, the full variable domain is DAGVTQSPTHLIKTRGQQVTLRCSPKSGHDTVSWYQQALGQGPQFIFQYYEEEERQRGNFPDRFSGHQFPNYSSELNVNALLLGDSALYLCASSYRRTGAGAFFGQGTRLTVV.

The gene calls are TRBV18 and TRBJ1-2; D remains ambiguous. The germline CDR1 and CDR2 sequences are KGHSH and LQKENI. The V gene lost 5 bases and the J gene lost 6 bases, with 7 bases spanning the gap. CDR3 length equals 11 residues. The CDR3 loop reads CASSTGNGYTF. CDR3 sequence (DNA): TGTGCCAGCTCAACGGGGAATGGCTACACCTTC.

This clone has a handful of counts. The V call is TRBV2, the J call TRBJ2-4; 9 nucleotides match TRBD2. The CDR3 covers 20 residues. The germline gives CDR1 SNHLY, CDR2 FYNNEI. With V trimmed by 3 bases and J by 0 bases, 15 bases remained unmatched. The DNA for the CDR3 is TGTGCCAGCAGTGACAGCCGGGACAGCGGGAGGTCCCTAGCCAAAAACATTCAGTACTTC. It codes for CASSDSRDSGRSLAKNIQYF.

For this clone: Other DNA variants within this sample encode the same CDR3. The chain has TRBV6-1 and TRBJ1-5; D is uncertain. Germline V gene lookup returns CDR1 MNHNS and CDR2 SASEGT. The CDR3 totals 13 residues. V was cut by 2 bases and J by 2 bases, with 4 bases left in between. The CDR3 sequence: CASSEQGNQPQHF. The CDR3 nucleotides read TGTGCCAGCAGTGAACAGGGCAATCAGCCCCAGCATTTT.

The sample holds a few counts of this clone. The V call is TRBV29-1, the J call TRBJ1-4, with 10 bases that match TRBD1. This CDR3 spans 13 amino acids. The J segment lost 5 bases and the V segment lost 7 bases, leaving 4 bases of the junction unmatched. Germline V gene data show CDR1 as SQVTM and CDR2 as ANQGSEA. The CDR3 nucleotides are TGCAGCGCCGGGACAGGGGCCAATGAAAAACTGTTTTTT. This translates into CSAGTGANEKLFF.

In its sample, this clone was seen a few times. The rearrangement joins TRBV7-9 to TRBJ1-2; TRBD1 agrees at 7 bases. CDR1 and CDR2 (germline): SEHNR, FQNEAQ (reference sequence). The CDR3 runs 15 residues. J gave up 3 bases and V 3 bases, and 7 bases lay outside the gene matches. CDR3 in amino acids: CASSFQTGSYYGYTF. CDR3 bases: TGTGCCAGCAGCTTCCAGACAGGGTCGTACTATGGCTACACCTTC.

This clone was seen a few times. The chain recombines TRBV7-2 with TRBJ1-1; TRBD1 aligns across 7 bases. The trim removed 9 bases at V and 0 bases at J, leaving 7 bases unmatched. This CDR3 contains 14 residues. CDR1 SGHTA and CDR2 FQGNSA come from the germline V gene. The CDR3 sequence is CASRQGLMNTEAFF. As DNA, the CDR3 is TGTGCCAGTAGACAGGGCCTTATGAACACTGAAGCTTTCTTT.

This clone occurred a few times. The CDR3 is CASSSATEAFF. CDR3 sequence (DNA): TGTGCCAGCAGCTCAGCGACTGAAGCTTTCTTT. The chain has TRBV11-2 and TRBJ1-1; D remains ambiguous. CDR1 SGHAT and CDR2 FQNNGV come from the germline V gene. Trimming removed 4 bases from V and 5 bases from J, with 5 bases in between. The CDR3 loop spans 11 amino acids. The whole variable domain, remainder taken from reference TRBV11-2 and TRBJ1-1, is EAGVAQSPRYKIIEKRQSVAFWCNPISGHATLYWYQQILGQGPKLLIQFQNNGVVDDSQLPKDRFSAERLKGVDSTLKIQPAKLEDSAVYLCASSSATEAFFGQGTRLTVV.

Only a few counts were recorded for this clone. The CDR3 DNA reads TGTGCCTGGAGACAGGGGCTGGACACTGAAGCTTTCTTT. Its protein is CAWRQGLDTEAFF. The rearrangement links TRBV30 to TRBJ1-1; 7 positions agree with TRBD1. This CDR3 spans 13 amino acids. Germline V CDR1 and CDR2: GTSNPN, SVGIG (reference sequence). J was trimmed by 3 bases and V by 3 bases; bases with no gene match: 4. The full variable domain, its missing parts supplied by reference TRBV30 and TRBJ1-1, is SQTIHQWPATLVQPVGSPLSLECTVEGTSNPNLYWYRQAAGRGLQLLFYSVGIGQISSEVPQNLSASRPQDRQFILSSKKLLLSDSGFYLCAWRQGLDTEAFFGQGTRLTVV.

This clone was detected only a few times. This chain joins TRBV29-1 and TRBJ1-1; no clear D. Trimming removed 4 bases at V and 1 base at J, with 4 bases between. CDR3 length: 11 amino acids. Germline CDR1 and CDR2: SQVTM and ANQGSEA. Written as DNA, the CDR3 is TGCAGCGTTGCTTGGAACACTGAAGCTTTCTTT. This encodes CSVAWNTEAFF. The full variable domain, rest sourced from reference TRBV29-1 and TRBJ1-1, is SAVISQKPSRDICQRGTSLTIQCQVDSQVTMMFWYRQQPGQSLTLIATANQGSEATYESGFVIDKFPISRPNLTFSTLTVSNMSPEDSSIYLCSVAWNTEAFFGQGTRLTVV.

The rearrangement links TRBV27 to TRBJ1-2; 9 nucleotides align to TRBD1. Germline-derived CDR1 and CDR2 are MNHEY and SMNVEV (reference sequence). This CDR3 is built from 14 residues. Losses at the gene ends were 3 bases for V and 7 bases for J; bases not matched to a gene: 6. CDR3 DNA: TGTGCCAGCAGTTTGAACAGGGGGCTAAGTGGCTACACCTTC. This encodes CASSLNRGLSGYTF.

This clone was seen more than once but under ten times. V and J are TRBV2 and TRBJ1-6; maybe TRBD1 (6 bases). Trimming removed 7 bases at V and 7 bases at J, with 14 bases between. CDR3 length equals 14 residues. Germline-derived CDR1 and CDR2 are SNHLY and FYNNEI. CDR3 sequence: CASTPGTTNSPLHF. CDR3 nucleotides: TGTGCCAGCACCCCCGGGACAACGAATTCACCCCTCCACTTT.

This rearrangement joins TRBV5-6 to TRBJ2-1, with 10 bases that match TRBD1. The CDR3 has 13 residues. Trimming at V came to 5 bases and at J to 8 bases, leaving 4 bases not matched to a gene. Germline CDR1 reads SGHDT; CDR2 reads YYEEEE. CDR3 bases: TGTGCCAGCAGGGGACAGGGGAGGGATGAGCAGTTCTTC. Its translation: CASRGQGRDEQFF.

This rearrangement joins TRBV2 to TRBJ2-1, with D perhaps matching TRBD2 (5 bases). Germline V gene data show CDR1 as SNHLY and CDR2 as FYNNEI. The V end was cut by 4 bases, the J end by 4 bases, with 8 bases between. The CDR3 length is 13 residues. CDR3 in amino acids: CASSGEGYNEQFF. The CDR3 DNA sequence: TGTGCCAGCAGTGGAGAGGGTTACAATGAGCAGTTCTTC.

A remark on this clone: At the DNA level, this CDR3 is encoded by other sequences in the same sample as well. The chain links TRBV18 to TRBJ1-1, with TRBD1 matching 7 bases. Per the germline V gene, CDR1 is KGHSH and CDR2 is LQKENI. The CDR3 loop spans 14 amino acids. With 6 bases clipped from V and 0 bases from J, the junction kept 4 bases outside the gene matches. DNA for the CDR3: TGTGCCAGCTCGCCGGGACAGTTGAACACTGAAGCTTTCTTT. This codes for CASSPGQLNTEAFF.

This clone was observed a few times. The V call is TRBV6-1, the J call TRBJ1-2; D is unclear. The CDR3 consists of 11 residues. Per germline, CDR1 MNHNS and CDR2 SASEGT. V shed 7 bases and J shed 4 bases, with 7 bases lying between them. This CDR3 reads CASNSIYGYTF. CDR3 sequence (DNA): TGTGCCAGCAACAGTATCTATGGCTACACCTTC.

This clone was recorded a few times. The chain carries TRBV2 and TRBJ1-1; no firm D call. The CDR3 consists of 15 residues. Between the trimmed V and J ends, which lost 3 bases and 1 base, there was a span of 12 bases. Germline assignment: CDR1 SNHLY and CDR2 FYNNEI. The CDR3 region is CASSDPALGNTEAFF. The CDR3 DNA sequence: TGTGCCAGCAGTGATCCCGCTCTCGGGAACACTGAAGCTTTCTTT.

CDR3 in amino acids: CASSAQANTEAFF. CDR3 nucleotide sequence: TGTGCCAGCAGCGCCCAGGCGAACACTGAAGCTTTCTTT. V usage is TRBV9 and J usage is TRBJ1-1; D not resolved. Between the trimmed V and J ends, which lost 3 bases and 1 base, there was a span of 7 bases. Germline V lookup: CDR1 SGDLS, CDR2 YYNGEE. The CDR3 has 13 residues.